Following are 4 T cell receptor beta chains from one sample sequenced in a study of T cells in narcolepsy. The repertoire was sequenced with immunoSEQ multiplex PCR; TCRdb's copy has only in-frame clones and lacks some. This table has 25,000 to 30,000 clones, roughly 74% appearing once. The sequencing sample was made of CD45RA- memory CD4+ T cells from PBMCs. These receptors originate from a human donor with narcolepsy.

V gene TRBV4-2 combines with J gene TRBJ2-7; TRBD2 agrees at 8 bases. The CDR3 runs 15 residues. J lost 3 bases, V lost 4 bases, and 8 bases had no gene match. Germline V CDR1 and CDR2: LGHNA, YNFKEQ. CDR3 sequence: CASSLRPGTSYEQYF. CDR3 bases: TGTGCCAGCAGCCTTCGCCCCGGGACTAGCTACGAGCAGTACTTC.

The chain has TRBV27 and TRBJ1-6, with 7 positions matching TRBD1. Germline assignment: CDR1 MNHEY and CDR2 SMNVEV (reference sequence). The CDR3 contains 14 residues. The trim removed 3 bases at V and 4 bases at J, leaving 0 bases unmatched. The CDR3 region is CASSFRGYNSPLHF. In nucleotides, the CDR3 is TGTGCCAGCAGTTTCAGGGGGTATAATTCACCCCTCCACTTT.

The rearrangement uses TRBV7-2 and TRBJ2-5; perhaps TRBD1 as D (5 bases). The J call may be faulty, since TRBJ2-7 better matches the DNA end. The length of the CDR3 is 14 residues. Germline lookup yields CDR1 SGHTA and CDR2 FQGNSA. CDR3 sequence (DNA): TGTGCCAGCAGCTTAGAGCAGGGTGTATACGAGCAGTACTTC. Translated, it gives CASSLEQGVYEQYF.

The CDR3 here is CASSLGSRVDSNTEAFF. In DNA, the CDR3 is TGCGCCAGCAGCTTGGGATCGAGGGTTGACTCGAACACTGAAGCTTTCTTT. The chain is built from TRBV5-1 and TRBJ1-1; D unclear. This CDR3 spans 17 amino acids. In germline, CDR1 is SGHRS, CDR2 YFSETQ. V lost 0 bases and J lost 1, with 16 bases in between. The complete variable domain, with remaining parts taken from reference TRBV5-1 and TRBJ1-1, reads KAGVTQTPRYLIKTRGQQVTLSCSPISGHRSVSWYQQTPGQGLQFLFEYFSETQRNKGNFPGRFSGRQFSNSRSEMNVSTLELGDSALYLCASSLGSRVDSNTEAFFGQGTRLTVV.